This T cell receptor beta chain was sequenced in a study of T cells in Graves' hyperthyroidism and ophthalmopathy. Study-level results: A median 6.5 months before onset, the model predicted ophthalmopathy.

At least ten counts were recorded for this clonotype. Its matching antigen is unknown. The CDR3 is made up of 14 amino acids. Deletions cut 7 bases from V and 1 base from J, with 14 bases between. The investigators amplified TCR beta CDR3 regions from RNA transcripts. First-round RT-PCR targeting the TCR CDR3 was performed with the HTBI primer set. Via MiXCR, TCRdb re-called the multiplex PCR reads, giving one row per CDR3 protein. The data hold some 300,000 distinct CDR3 sequences, with 13% observed a single time. Patients were excluded because of uncontrolled infection, other autoimmune disease, pregnancy or lactation. Diagnoses were made from clinical symptoms, serum measures (thyroxine and TRAb), thyroid ultrasound and orbital computed tomography. It was at first hyperthyroidism diagnosis, before any ophthalmopathy symptoms, that the blood sample was taken.

The V gene is TRBV12-3 or TRBV12-4, the J gene TRBJ2-7, with D perhaps TRBD1 (6 bases). This TCR came from a woman aged 25-40 years with Graves' hyperthyroidism that later progressed to Graves' ophthalmopathy. The sequencing input was blood. For the CDR3, the DNA is TGTGCCAGCACCCCCCAGGGGCGATCCTACGAGCAGTACTTC. This encodes CASTPQGRSYEQYF.